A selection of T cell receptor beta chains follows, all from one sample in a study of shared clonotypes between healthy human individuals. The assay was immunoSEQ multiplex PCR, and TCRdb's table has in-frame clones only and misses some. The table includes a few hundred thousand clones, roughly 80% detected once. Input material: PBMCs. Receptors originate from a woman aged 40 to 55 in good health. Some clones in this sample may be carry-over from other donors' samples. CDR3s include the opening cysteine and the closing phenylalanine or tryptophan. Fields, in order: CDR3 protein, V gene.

CDR3: CASSREGRASYNEQFF
V: TRBV2

CDR3: CARSLKGGRYNEQFF
V: TRBV5-3

CDR3: CASTYSRNTEAFF
V: TRBV6-1

CDR3: CASTSGRSFNQPQHF
V: TRBV19

CDR3: CASSLAREGSHLRQYNEQFF
V: TRBV5-1

CDR3: CASSHHRTSGLFEQYF
V: TRBV27

CDR3: CASSSLHGAGQPQHF
V: TRBV13

CDR3: CASSKGHSTDTQYF
V: TRBV7-2

CDR3: CASRWSGGASYNEQFF
V: TRBV27

CDR3: CASSPIPEADTQYF
V: TRBV6-5

CDR3: CASRPQGGMSNQPQHF
V: TRBV6-6

CDR3: CASSPSSGSTDEQFF
V: TRBV7-3

CDR3: CSVGRALNEKLFF
V: TRBV29-1

CDR3: CASSSGQPYEQYF
V: TRBV5-1

CDR3: CASSLGRMNTEAFF
V: TRBV11-3

CDR3: CAWVPQGRLNTEAFF
V: TRBV30

CDR3: CASSLARLASQETQYF
V: TRBV11-1

CDR3: CASSDLSALSYNEQFF
V: TRBV9

CDR3: CASSPRGTGELFF
V: TRBV18

CDR3: CASSLSINTEAFF
V: TRBV4-1

CDR3: CASSPRRGPDEKLFF
V: TRBV18

CDR3: CASKTGTSEQYF
V: TRBV6-1

CDR3: CASSRTSGTYNEQFF
V: TRBV2

CDR3: CASSQQTEDTQYF
V: TRBV4-3

CDR3: CASSPDIRQGFRTDTQYF
V: TRBV5-6

CDR3: CASSLSLTGNYEQYF
V: TRBV28

CDR3: CASRYRGEAFF
V: TRBV2

CDR3: CASSHSSDTQYF
V: TRBV7-2

CDR3: CASSPGHMRGNTEAFF
V: TRBV4-3

CDR3: CASSAPQETQYF
V: TRBV19

CDR3: CSVLRGSGIRQFF
V: TRBV29-1

CDR3: CASSPPGGSGANVLTF
V: TRBV18

CDR3: CASSESGYEQYF
V: TRBV10-1

CDR3: CASSGDRASSYEQYF
V: TRBV6-4

CDR3: CASSQDEGAYNEQFF
V: TRBV4-1

CDR3: CASSLELAVGETQYF
V: TRBV7-9

CDR3: CASSLTSGSLGTQYF
V: TRBV27

CDR3: CAWRETGGAGGYTF
V: TRBV30

CDR3: CAWSVGLSETQYF
V: TRBV30

CDR3: CASSGGLAGPYEQYF
V: TRBV10-2

CDR3: CASRLAGDYTGELFF
V: TRBV5-1